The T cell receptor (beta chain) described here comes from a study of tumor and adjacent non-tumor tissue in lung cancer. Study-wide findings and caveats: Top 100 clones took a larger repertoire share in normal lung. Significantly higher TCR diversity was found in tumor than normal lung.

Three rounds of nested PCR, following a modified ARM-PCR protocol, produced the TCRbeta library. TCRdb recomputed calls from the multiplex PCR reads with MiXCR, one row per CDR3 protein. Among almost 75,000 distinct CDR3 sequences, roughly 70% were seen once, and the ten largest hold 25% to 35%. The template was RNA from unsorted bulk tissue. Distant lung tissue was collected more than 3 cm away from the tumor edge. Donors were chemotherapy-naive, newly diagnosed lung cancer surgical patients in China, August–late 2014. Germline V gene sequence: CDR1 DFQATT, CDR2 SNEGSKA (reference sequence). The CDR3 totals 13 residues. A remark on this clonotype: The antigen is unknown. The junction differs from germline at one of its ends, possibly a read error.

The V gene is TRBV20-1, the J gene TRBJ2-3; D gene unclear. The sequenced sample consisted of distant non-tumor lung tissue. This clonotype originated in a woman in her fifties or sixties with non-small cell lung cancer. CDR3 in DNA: TGCAGTGACCCCCTGTTCCGGACGGATACGCAGTACTTT. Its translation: CSDPLFRTDTQYF.